This is a list of T cell receptor beta chains from one sample in a study of cytomegalovirus exposure and HLA in healthy donors. The protocol was immunoSEQ multiplex PCR, while the TCRdb copy is restricted to in-frame clones and leaves out a portion. The data hold some 150,000 clones, with approximately 80% observed a single time. Specimen: PBMCs. All receptors come from a man aged 18 to 29 in good health and CMV-seropositive. CDR3s include the opening cysteine and the closing phenylalanine or tryptophan. D genes are given only for firm matches. Only part of the rows carry a size: once, few, many, or a class if the clone is expanded.

V	J	D	size	CDR3	DNA
TRBV5-8	TRBJ2-1	TRBD2	.	CASSTGLASYNEQFF	TGTGCCAGCAGCACGGGACTAGCGTCCTACAATGAGCAGTTCTTC
TRBV5-1	TRBJ2-5	.	.	CASSLAQTQETQYF	TGCGCCAGCAGCTTGGCCCAGACTCAAGAGACCCAGTACTTC
TRBV5-6	TRBJ1-5	TRBD1	once	CASSSYGTGWYSNQPQHF	TGTGCCAGCAGCTCTTACGGGACAGGGTGGTACAGCAATCAGCCCCAGCATTTT
TRBV30	TRBJ2-7	TRBD1	.	CAWGNRGRTYEQYF	TGTGCCTGGGGCAACAGGGGGCGCACCTACGAGCAGTACTTC
TRBV18	TRBJ2-7	TRBD1	.	CASSPLAVGQNHYEQYF	TGTGCCAGCTCACCACTGGCCGTGGGACAGAATCACTACGAGCAGTACTTC
TRBV6-5	TRBJ2-3	TRBD1	.	CASSYSGTGVADTQYF	TGTGCCAGCAGTTACTCCGGGACAGGGGTTGCAGATACGCAGTATTTT
TRBV4-1	TRBJ2-7	.	.	CASSHQVMQGYEQYF	TGCGCCAGCAGCCATCAGGTGATGCAGGGCTACGAGCAGTACTTC
TRBV7-2	TRBJ1-5	.	.	CASSLGRQPNQPQHF	TGTGCCAGCAGCTTAGGTAGACAGCCCAATCAGCCCCAGCATTTT
TRBV7-8	TRBJ2-2	.	few	CASSLTVTGELFF	TGTGCCAGCAGCTTAACGGTAACCGGGGAGCTGTTTTTT
TRBV6-1	TRBJ1-1	.	.	CASSPMGRYTEAFF	TGTGCCAGCAGTCCAATGGGGCGGTACACTGAAGCTTTCTTT
TRBV4-2	TRBJ1-3	.	.	CASSQDPATLDRGGNTIYF	TGTGCCAGCAGCCAAGATCCGGCCACGTTAGACCGAGGTGGAAACACCATATATTTT
TRBV6-1	TRBJ2-3	TRBD1	.	CACRYRGSTDTQYF	TGTGCCTGCAGATACAGGGGATCCACAGATACGCAGTATTTT
TRBV6-5	TRBJ1-2	.	.	CASSYSYRQGYTF	TGTGCCAGCAGTTACTCGTATAGACAGGGCTACACCTTC
TRBV27	TRBJ1-2	.	.	CASSLHRDKEGYTF	TGTGCCAGCAGTTTGCACCGGGACAAGGAGGGCTACACCTTC
TRBV7-9	TRBJ2-1	TRBD2	.	CASSLPIRLAGVVNEQFF	TGTGCCAGCAGCTTACCCATTCGACTAGCGGGAGTTGTAAATGAGCAGTTCTTC
TRBV18	TRBJ1-2	.	few	CASSPTTAHFNKYGYTF	TGTGCCAGCTCACCAACAACAGCCCATTTCAATAAATATGGCTACACCTTC